This paragraph covers one T cell receptor beta chain sequence. This clone appeared a few times. Its cognate antigen has yet to be identified. No base-level quality is on record; no much larger clone is a single base apart. From each donor, a single peripheral blood sample of roughly 0.11 L on average was drawn into heparinised tubes. Using a panel that included CD45RO, CCR7, CD25, CD127, CD95 and CD27, naive, central memory, regulatory and stem cell-like memory CD4+ T cells were sorted on a BD FACSAria II. Every sorted population had a purity above 95%. PBMCs were isolated immediately by Lymphoprep density gradient centrifugation and stained directly without culture. Samples were stained and sorted in pairs, with one healthy donor and one patient per experiment, so that batch effects were minimized. The source of the sample is a study of beta chain features in type 1 diabetes (dated by TCRdb to between 2018 and 2020). About the study as a whole: Mean age, gender distribution, total cell number and subset yield did not differ between patients and healthy donors. Whereas all 30 or so donors provided naive and central memory subsets, regulatory and stem cell-like memory subsets were isolated from just 8 patients and about 8 healthy donors. In the study, TCRB repertoires of sorted circulating CD4+ T cell subsets from recently diagnosed type 1 diabetes patients were compared with those of matched healthy donors. A total of under 140,000,000 sorted cells were examined across all samples, and the number of cells per subset was strongly correlated with RNA yield. What the authors observed across the whole study: HLA sub-analyses involved small numbers of individuals, so any influence of HLA type on TCRB rearrangement remained unresolved. In all four CD4+ subsets, TCRB CDR3 length was moderately but significantly shorter in type 1 diabetes patients. Because cDNA was sequenced instead of genomic DNA, highly expressing activated cells could be over-represented, though the groups showed no difference in activation or CD3 levels. Shorter templates might have been favored by PCR, but patient and control samples were amplified and corrected together, so both groups would have been affected equally by any skew. The naive, central memory and regulatory TCRB repertoires appeared to resemble one another more closely among patients than among healthy donors. At VDJ recombination sites, patients with type 1 diabetes made fewer insertions and deleted more nucleotides, a pattern implying thymic rearrangement abnormalities.

Via the germline V gene, CDR1 is LGHNT and CDR2 FRNRAP. V sheds 6 bases and J sheds 2 bases, leaving 14 bases between their ends. From the cysteine up to the phenylalanine, the CDR3 has a length of 14 residues. Just CDR3 DNA is preserved here, 42 bases in frame from base 1. All of the isolated RNA was reverse transcribed with the High Capacity cDNA Reverse Transcription Kit, so expressed TCRB transcripts were sequenced. Deep immunoSEQ sequencing was applied to naive, central memory and regulatory T cell samples, giving an average of about 3.4 million total reads per sample. After sorted cells were lysed in RLT buffer, RNA was extracted with DNase-treated RNeasy Micro or Mini kits, with the choice depending on cell number. Each cell subset was processed on its own to prevent cross-contamination, while patient and healthy donor samples were processed together. TCRB sequences were amplified from cDNA with the immunoSEQ multiplex PCR, producing 87-bp fragments spanning the CDR3 region. Amplicons were sequenced on the Illumina HiSeq platform. On the authors' methods: PCR bias was corrected computationally using synthetic template baselines, and reads within Hamming distance 2 were collapsed, with unmergeable singletons discarded. Reads were aligned to IMGT to assign V, D and J genes, CDR3 length, and insertions or deletions at six rearrangement sites. Within each subset, clonotype counts were normalized to sorted cell number, after which true diversity and Gini coefficients were computed with the tcR R package. Repertoire sharing was quantified using the overlap coefficient calculated on TCRB nucleotide sequences. Out-of-frame TCRB sequences from naive cells were analyzed as a proxy for the pre-selection repertoire. The clones in this table, taken by TCRdb from immuneACCESS, are in-frame only. Not every clone is retained; where verified, under half of the shortfall comes from an unresolved V gene, and the cause of the rest is unknown. V and J calls plus clone size are reproduced from that table; the DNA served to infer D and trimming. The sample table lists about 260,000 clones, roughly 20% of them with a count of one. 0.028% of the sample lies in the top ten.

The clonotype was recovered from a woman in her thirties or forties with type 1 diabetes. The chain is made from TRBV12-5 and TRBJ2-7; TRBD2 is possibly the D segment (5 matching bases). Material for sequencing was naive CD4+ T cells from blood. Sample cell subset or site, as interpreted from the label and publication: true naive CD4+ T cells. The base sequence is TGTGCTAGTGGCCGCGAGAGCGGACCCTACGAGCAGTACTTC. The resulting protein is CASGRESGPYEQYF.